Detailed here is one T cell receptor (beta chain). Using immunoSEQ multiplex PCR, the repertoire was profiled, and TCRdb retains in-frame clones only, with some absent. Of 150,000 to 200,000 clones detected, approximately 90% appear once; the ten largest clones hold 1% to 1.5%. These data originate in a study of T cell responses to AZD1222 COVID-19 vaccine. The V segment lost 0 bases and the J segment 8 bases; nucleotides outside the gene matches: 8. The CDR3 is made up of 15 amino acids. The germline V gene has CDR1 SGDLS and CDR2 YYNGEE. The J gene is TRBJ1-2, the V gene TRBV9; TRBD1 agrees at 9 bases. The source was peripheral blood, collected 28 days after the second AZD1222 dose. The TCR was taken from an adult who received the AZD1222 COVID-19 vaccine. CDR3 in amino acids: CASSVAPGQGEGYTF. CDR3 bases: TGTGCCAGCAGCGTAGCCCCGGGACAGGGAGAGGGCTACACCTTC. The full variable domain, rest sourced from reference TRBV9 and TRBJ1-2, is DSGVTQTPKHLITATGQRVTLRCSPRSGDLSVYWYQQSLDQGLQFLIQYYNGEERAKGNILERFSAQQFPDLHSELNLSSLELGDSALYFCASSVAPGQGEGYTFGSGTRLTVV.